This is a list of T cell receptor beta chains from one sample in a study of cytomegalovirus exposure and HLA in healthy donors. Data came from immunoSEQ multiplex PCR; TCRdb stores just in-frame clones and leaves some out. The sample shows 190,000 or so clones, about 80% of them seen only once. The sample taken for sequencing was PBMCs. The receptors shown here come from a woman younger than 30 in good health and CMV-seropositive. Both conserved end residues are part of each CDR3. D genes are given only for firm matches. Only some rows state a clone size, as once, few, many or a class for expanded clones.

cdr3_aa	cdr3_nt	v_call	j_call	d_call	clone_size
CASSLQDTQYF	TGTGCCAGCAGTTTACAAGATACGCAGTATTTT	TRBV27	TRBJ2-3	-	once
CASSRGGSTDTQYF	TGTGCCAGCAGCCGGGGGGGGAGCACAGATACGCAGTATTTT	TRBV7-2	TRBJ2-3	TRBD2	-
CATSREGASGELFF	TGTGCCACCAGCAGAGAAGGGGCGTCCGGGGAGCTGTTTTTT	TRBV15	TRBJ2-2	-	-
CASSQVAGTGELFF	TGCGCCAGCAGCCAGGTAGCGGGAACCGGGGAGCTGTTTTTT	TRBV4-1	TRBJ2-2	TRBD2	-
CASISGGSVKDTQYF	TGTGCCAGTATTTCGGGGGGCTCGGTGAAAGATACGCAGTATTTT	TRBV2	TRBJ2-3	-	-
CASREAGGGYNEQFF	TGTGCCAGCAGGGAGGCTGGGGGCGGATACAATGAGCAGTTCTTC	TRBV2	TRBJ2-1	-	once
CASSLNSNYGYTF	TGCGCCAGCAGCTTGAACAGTAACTATGGCTACACCTTC	TRBV5-1	TRBJ1-2	-	-
CASSEAGQLNTEAFF	TGTGCCAGCAGTGAAGCCGGACAGCTGAACACTGAAGCTTTCTTT	TRBV2	TRBJ1-1	-	-
CASSLTPHYAHYEQYF	TGTGCCAGCAGCTTAACTCCTCACTACGCCCACTACGAGCAGTACTTC	TRBV7-3	TRBJ2-7	-	-
CASSESFGYLHF	TGTGCCAGCAGCGAATCCTTCGGGTACCTCCACTTT	TRBV6-1	TRBJ1-6	-	-
CASSIGGGRSEKLFF	TGTGCCAGTAGTATAGGAGGAGGTAGAAGTGAAAAACTGTTTTTT	TRBV19	TRBJ1-4	-	-
CASSLVSRGTNYGYTF	TGCGCCAGCAGCTTGGTGTCCAGGGGTACGAACTATGGCTACACCTTC	TRBV5-1	TRBJ1-2	-	-
CASSVRQLVDYGYTF	TGTGCCAGTAGTGTCCGACAGCTTGTGGACTATGGCTACACCTTC	TRBV19	TRBJ1-2	-	-
CASSSGERQPQHF	TGTGCCAGCAGTTCAGGGGAACGGCAGCCCCAGCATTTT	TRBV6-6	TRBJ1-5	-	-
CASSEGQVFYEQYF	TGTGCCAGCAGTGAGGGACAGGTCTTCTACGAGCAGTACTTC	TRBV6-1	TRBJ2-7	TRBD1	once
CASRPPPGETENEKLFF	TGCGCCAGCAGGCCACCCCCAGGGGAAACGGAGAATGAAAAACTGTTTTTT	TRBV5-1	TRBJ1-4	-	-
CASSRKGFFSEQYF	TGTGCCAGCAGTAGAAAGGGGTTTTTCAGCGAGCAGTACTTC	TRBV7-8	TRBJ2-7	-	-
CASSYTSGGDGHKNIQYF	TGTGCCAGCAGCTACACTAGCGGGGGAGACGGACATAAAAACATTCAGTACTTC	TRBV7-9	TRBJ2-4	TRBD2	-
CASSSVPNTEAFF	TGTGCCAGCAGCTCCGTCCCGAACACTGAAGCTTTCTTT	TRBV7-2	TRBJ1-1	-	-
CASRDSSGGEETQYF	TGTGCCAGCAGGGACTCTAGCGGGGGGGAAGAGACCCAGTACTTC	TRBV4-2	TRBJ2-5	TRBD2	-
CASSLAGTGEETQYF	TGTGCCAGCAGCTTGGCCGGGACAGGGGAAGAGACCCAGTACTTC	TRBV5-4	TRBJ2-5	TRBD1	-
CASSTSTSSGELFF	TGTGCCAGCAGCACCTCGACTAGCTCCGGGGAGCTGTTTTTT	TRBV7-8	TRBJ2-2	TRBD2	-
CASSVHRGLSQPQHF	TGTGCCAGCAGTGTACACAGGGGTCTGAGCCAGCCCCAGCATTTT	TRBV2	TRBJ1-5	TRBD1	-
CASSPQVYNEQFF	TGTGCCAGCTCCCCCCAGGTTTACAATGAGCAGTTCTTC	TRBV18	TRBJ2-1	-	-
CASSDYALAAEAFF	TGTGCCAGCAGTGATTATGCTTTAGCGGCTGAAGCTTTCTTT	TRBV2	TRBJ1-1	-	-
CASSTGTGDGYTF	TGTGCCAGCAGTACGGGGACAGGGGATGGCTACACCTTC	TRBV28	TRBJ1-2	TRBD1	-
CASSSAGTGVTGELFF	TGTGCCAGCAGCTCCGCTGGGACAGGGGTCACCGGGGAGCTGTTTTTT	TRBV7-6	TRBJ2-2	TRBD1	-
CASTGTTNANYGYTF	TGTGCCAGTACCGGGACAACCAATGCAAACTATGGCTACACCTTC	TRBV19	TRBJ1-2	-	once
CASSGFRGSYNSPLHF	TGTGCCAGCAGTGGCTTTAGGGGCTCCTATAATTCACCCCTCCACTTT	TRBV6-1	TRBJ1-6	-	-
CASSILPGVQDTQYF	TGTGCCAGCAGTATATTACCGGGGGTTCAGGATACGCAGTATTTT	TRBV6-1	TRBJ2-3	-	-
CASSQTSARNQPQHF	TGCGCCAGCAGCCAAACGTCAGCGAGGAATCAGCCCCAGCATTTT	TRBV4-3	TRBJ1-5	-	-